The present T cell receptor beta chain was sequenced within a study of blood T cell repertoires in COVID-19. In the study overall: Sites in the United States, Italy and Spain provided acute and convalescent COVID-19 samples.

Per germline, CDR1 ENHRY and CDR2 SYGVKD. The CDR3 contains 16 residues. The junction had 15 bases not matched to a gene; V was cut back by 10 bases and J by 2 bases. Original data processing: Estimates of nucleated cell counts were drawn from the amplification of reference gene primers. Generated by immunoSEQ multiplex PCR, the TCRdb table keeps only in-frame clones and is missing some. D and trimming were read from the DNA, whereas the V and J calls and clone size are those reported in that table. The top ten hold more than 0.75% of the sample, which has a few hundred thousand clones, approximately 81% seen once.

The sample taken for sequencing was peripheral blood. The V gene is TRBV10-3, the J gene TRBJ2-3; 7 bases are shared with TRBD1. This receptor was identified in a man aged 35 to 55 with acute or convalescent COVID-19. CDR3 in amino acids: CATQQIRQGVTDTQYF. The CDR3 DNA is TGTGCCACCCAGCAGATTCGGCAGGGGGTCACAGATACGCAGTATTTT.